The 25 T cell receptor beta chains given below trace back to one sample, sequenced in a study of cytomegalovirus exposure and HLA in healthy donors (dated by TCRdb to about 2017). Library creation used the immunoSEQ multiplex PCR assay. TCRdb holds this immuneACCESS table with in-frame rearrangements only. Some clones are missing; in checked studies, unresolved V genes explain under half, and the rest has no known cause. Here the sample has about 350,000 clones; roughly 87% occur a single time. Jointly, the top ten make up over 1% of the sample. Material for sequencing was PBMCs. The receptors come from a woman aged 25 to 39 in good health and CMV-seropositive.

The J gene is TRBJ1-4, the V gene TRBV7-8; a possible D gene is TRBD1 (6 bases). There are 14 residues in the CDR3. V was pared by 5 bases and J by 7 bases, with 14 bases between. Germline V gene lookup returns CDR1 SGHVS and CDR2 FQNEAQ. The CDR3 loop reads CASSPQGRGEKLFF. The DNA of the CDR3 is TGTGCCAGCAGCCCTCAGGGGCGGGGTGAAAAACTGTTTTTT.

This rearrangement joins TRBV2 to TRBJ2-7; D unclear. In germline, CDR1 is SNHLY, CDR2 FYNNEI. CDR3 length equals 13 residues. V lost 2 bases to trimming and J lost 3 bases, with 8 bases between them. CDR3 loop: CASSERADYEQYF. The CDR3 DNA is TGTGCCAGCAGTGAAAGGGCAGACTACGAGCAGTACTTC.

V and J are TRBV7-3 and TRBJ2-3; the match to TRBD2 covers 12 bases. From germline, CDR1 is SGHTA and CDR2 FQGTGA. This CDR3 is built from 16 residues. The V and J ends lost 5 bases and 4 bases, in that order; junction bases with no gene match: 7. The CDR3 is CASSPLAGGSADTQYF. The CDR3 DNA sequence: TGTGCCAGCAGCCCACTAGCGGGGGGTAGCGCAGATACGCAGTATTTT.

The chain uses TRBV7-6 and TRBJ2-2; D gene ambiguous. The CDR3 extends over 14 amino acids. Per germline, CDR1 SGHVS and CDR2 FNYEAQ. V was shortened by 5 bases and J by 2 bases, with 9 bases between the two germline ends. CDR3 residues: CASSQQPNTGELFF. In nucleotides, the CDR3 is TGTGCCAGCAGCCAACAACCAAACACCGGGGAGCTGTTTTTT. The complete variable domain, with remaining parts taken from reference TRBV7-6 and TRBJ2-2, reads GAGVSQSPRYKVTKRGQDVALRCDPISGHVSLYWYRQALGQGPEFLTYFNYEAQQDKSGLPNDRFSAERPEGSISTLTIQRTEQRDSAMYRCASSQQPNTGELFFGEGSRLTVL.

The chain couples TRBV28 to TRBJ2-3; D may be TRBD2 (5 bases). Germline V lookup: CDR1 MDHEN, CDR2 SYDVKM. The CDR3 length is 13 residues. V lost 3 bases to trimming and J lost 3 bases, with 7 bases between them. The CDR3 protein is CASSFTGTDTQYF. In DNA form, the CDR3 reads TGTGCCAGCAGTTTTACGGGAACAGATACGCAGTATTTT.

This clone was detected only once. The J gene is TRBJ2-7, the V gene TRBV6-5, with D unclear. Germline values: CDR1 MNHEY, CDR2 SVGAGI. Trimming cost V 2 bases and J 0 bases, with 11 bases left between them. This CDR3 contains 15 residues. The CDR3 sequence is CASSYARSISYEQYF. As DNA, the CDR3 is TGTGCCAGCAGTTACGCCAGGAGCATCTCCTACGAGCAGTACTTC.

The chain is built from TRBV9 and TRBJ2-2; 11 nucleotides agree with TRBD2. The CDR3 sequence is 17 residues long. Germline V gene sequence: CDR1 SGDLS, CDR2 YYNGEE. V gave up 1 base and J gave up 1 base; unmatched junction bases: 3. The CDR3 reads CASSVSLAGVNTGELFF. Written as DNA, the CDR3 is TGTGCCAGCAGCGTATCACTAGCGGGGGTGAACACCGGGGAGCTGTTTTTT.

The chain uses TRBV5-6 and TRBJ2-7; the D gene is possibly TRBD1 (6 bases). CDR3 size: 14 residues. Trimming took off 4 bases at V and 3 bases at J, with 14 bases between the two ends. Germline V gene data show CDR1 as SGHDT and CDR2 as YYEEEE. Written as DNA, the CDR3 is TGTGCCAGCAGCCCGATGACAGGAAACTACGAGCAGTACTTC. It is translated as CASSPMTGNYEQYF.

J is TRBJ2-7 and V is TRBV5-1; the D gene is possibly TRBD2 (5 bases). The CDR3 is made up of 16 amino acids. CDR1 and CDR2 from the germline V gene are SGHRS and YFSETQ. V lost 4 bases to trimming and J lost 1 base, with 18 bases between them. Written as DNA, the CDR3 is TGCGCCAGCAGCACGACCTCTAGCTCCCTGTCCTACGAGCAGTACTTC. It specifies CASSTTSSSLSYEQYF.

The V gene is TRBV13, the J gene TRBJ1-1; D possibly corresponds to TRBD1 (6 bases). CDR1 PRHDT and CDR2 FYEKMQ come from the germline V gene (reference sequence). The CDR3 is made up of 14 amino acids. Trimming cost V 0 bases and J 4 bases, with 9 bases left between them. The CDR3 coding sequence is TGTGCCAGCAGCTTAGGCAGGGGTACCACTGAAGCTTTCTTT. As protein: CASSLGRGTTEAFF.

This chain joins TRBV9 and TRBJ2-3, with a tentative D call TRBD1 (6 bases). The CDR3 has 14 residues. Germline loops: CDR1 SGDLS, CDR2 YYNGEE. V was cut by 1 base and J by 4 bases, with 10 bases left in between. The CDR3 sequence: CASSVTGPSDTQYF. The CDR3, as DNA: TGTGCCAGCAGCGTAACAGGGCCGTCAGATACGCAGTATTTT.

The gene calls are TRBV11-2 and TRBJ2-2, with 7 bases that match TRBD1. The V gene end was trimmed by 3 bases and the J gene end by 1 base; junction bases not matched to a gene: 8. The CDR3 sequence is 17 residues long. Germline CDR1 reads SGHAT; CDR2 reads FQNNGV. CDR3 sequence (DNA): TGTGCCAGCAGCTTTAGTCCCGGGACAGTGAACACCGGGGAGCTGTTTTTT. Its protein is CASSFSPGTVNTGELFF.

This clone was seen a single time. The chain links TRBV7-2 to TRBJ1-6; 8 bases are a match to TRBD1. V was clipped by 5 bases and J by 6 bases; unmatched bases: 12. The CDR3 runs to 17 residues. CDR1 and CDR2 from the germline V gene are SGHTA and FQGNSA. The CDR3 sequence is CASSLTYRDRRNSPLHF. CDR3 nucleotide sequence: TGTGCCAGCAGCCTTACTTACCGGGACAGGCGTAATTCACCCCTCCACTTT.

This clone appeared once. The chain has TRBV7-3 and TRBJ2-1; 7 nucleotides line up with TRBD2. The CDR3 runs to 16 residues. J gave up 0 bases and V 4 bases, and 6 bases lay outside the gene matches. The germline V gene has CDR1 SGHTA and CDR2 FQGTGA. CDR3 DNA sequence: TGTGCCAGCAGCTCGGGTCTAGCGGCCTCCTACAATGAGCAGTTCTTC. This encodes CASSSGLAASYNEQFF.

The chain uses TRBV4-3 and TRBJ1-5, with D perhaps TRBD1 (5 bases). The ends were cut back, 9 bases at V and 7 bases at J, with 13 bases in the middle. This CDR3 contains 12 residues. Germline assignment: CDR1 LGHNA and CDR2 YSLEER. CDR3 in amino acids: CASGGVGQPQHF. CDR3 nucleotide sequence: TGCGCCAGTGGGGGGGTTGGACAGCCCCAGCATTTT.

The V and J genes are TRBV7-8 and TRBJ2-5; perhaps TRBD2 as D (5 bases). In germline, CDR1 is SGHVS, CDR2 FQNEAQ. The CDR3 is 15 residues long. Between the trimmed V and J ends, which lost 5 bases and 5 bases, there was a span of 18 bases. CDR3 loop: CASSLIPAGPETQYF. CDR3 DNA: TGTGCCAGCAGCCTGATACCTGCGGGCCCCGAGACCCAGTACTTC.

This chain connects TRBV7-9 to TRBJ2-3; D is undetermined. V lost 1 base to trimming and J lost 4 bases, with 6 bases between them. The germline CDR1 and CDR2 sequences are SEHNR and FQNEAQ (reference sequence). This CDR3 has 13 residues. The CDR3 reads CASSLVRADTQYF. The CDR3 coding sequence is TGTGCCAGCAGCTTAGTCCGGGCAGATACGCAGTATTTT.

A single count supports this clone. The conserved phenylalanine or tryptophan is not found at the CDR3 terminus, so this likely reflects a read error. The DNA is left out, because the CDR3 cannot be placed on it with certainty; the CDR3 is given as TCRdb lists it. This chain joins TRBV12-5 and TRBJ2-4. The CDR3 spans 11 residues, counting both ends. Germline values: CDR1 LGHNT, CDR2 FRNRAP. CDR3 in amino acids: CASGLITGGHS.

The chain is built from TRBV7-9 and TRBJ2-5; a possible D gene is TRBD1 (6 bases). Germline V gene lookup returns CDR1 SEHNR and CDR2 FQNEAQ (reference sequence). This CDR3 contains 14 residues. Between the trimmed V and J ends, which lost 2 bases and 4 bases, there was a span of 11 bases. CDR3 bases: TGTGCCAGCAGCTTAACCAGGGGTGGAGAGACCCAGTACTTC. It encodes CASSLTRGGETQYF.

This clone was seen just once. The CDR3 loop is CASSTLDRGEQFF. CDR3 nucleotides: TGTGCCAGTAGTACCCTTGACAGGGGCGAGCAGTTCTTC. The chain is built from TRBV19 and TRBJ2-1, with TRBD1 matching over 8 bases. With V trimmed by 4 bases and J by 10 bases, 6 bases remained unmatched. Germline V gene sequence: CDR1 LNHDA, CDR2 SQIVND (reference sequence). This CDR3 region has 13 residues.

This clone was counted once. The rearrangement uses TRBV5-6 and TRBJ2-6; D not certain. Germline CDR1 reads SGHDT; CDR2 reads YYEEEE. The CDR3 contains 18 residues. V gave up 0 bases and J gave up 0 bases, with 13 bases separating them. CDR3 bases: TGTGCCAGCAGCTTGGGTCGCTCACGGCTCTCTGGGGCCAACGTCCTGACTTTC. Its translation is CASSLGRSRLSGANVLTF.

This clone was counted once. The junction departs from the called germline gene at one end, perhaps through a read error. The chain recombines TRBV7-3 with TRBJ2-7, with D possibly being TRBD1 (6 bases). Germline V gives CDR1 SGHTA, CDR2 FQGTGA. CDR3 length equals 13 residues. CDR3 protein: CASSVDRSSEQYF. The DNA for the CDR3 is TGTGCCAGCAGTGTAGACAGGTCCTCCGAGCAGTACTTC. The full variable domain, its missing parts supplied by reference TRBV7-3 and TRBJ2-7, is GAGVSQTPSNKVTEKGKYVELRCDPISGHTALYWYRQSLGQGPEFLIYFQGTGAADDSGLPNDRFFAVRPEGSVSTLKIQRTERGDSAVYLCASSVDRSSEQYFGPGTRLTVT.

The chain combines TRBV25-1 with TRBJ1-2; 7 bases are a match to TRBD1. The V segment lost 1 base and the J segment 8 bases; nucleotides outside the gene matches: 7. CDR3 length: 14 amino acids. Germline lookup yields CDR1 MGHDK and CDR2 SYGVNS. CDR3 residues: CASSESNRGKGYTF. CDR3 DNA sequence: TGTGCCAGCAGTGAATCTAACAGGGGAAAGGGCTACACCTTC.

J is TRBJ2-7 and V is TRBV28; D remains unclear. The CDR3 is 11 amino acids. V was shortened by 5 bases and J by 4 bases, with 6 bases between the two germline ends. From germline, CDR1 is MDHEN and CDR2 SYDVKM. The CDR3, as DNA: TGTGCCAGCAGTGCCATGTACGAGCAGTACTTC. Protein: CASSAMYEQYF.

The chain couples TRBV5-6 to TRBJ2-1, with 9 bases matching TRBD2. This CDR3 spans 15 amino acids. Germline V gene sequence: CDR1 SGHDT, CDR2 YYEEEE. V shed 4 bases, J shed 4 bases, and the junction held 6 bases outside the gene matches. The CDR3 reads CASSIGTSKYNEQFF. CDR3 DNA: TGTGCCAGCAGCATCGGGACTAGCAAATACAATGAGCAGTTCTTC.